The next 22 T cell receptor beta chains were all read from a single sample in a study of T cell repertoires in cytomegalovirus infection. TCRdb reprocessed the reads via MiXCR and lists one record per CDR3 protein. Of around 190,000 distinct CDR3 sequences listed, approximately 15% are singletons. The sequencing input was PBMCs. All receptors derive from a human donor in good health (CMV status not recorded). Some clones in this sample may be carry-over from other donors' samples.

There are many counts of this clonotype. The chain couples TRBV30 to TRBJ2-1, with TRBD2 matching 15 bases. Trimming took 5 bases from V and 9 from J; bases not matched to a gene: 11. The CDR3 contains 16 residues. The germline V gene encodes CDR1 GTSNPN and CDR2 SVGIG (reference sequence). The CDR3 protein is CAWDGLAGGPICEQFF. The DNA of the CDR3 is TGTGCCTGGGACGGACTAGCGGGAGGGCCGATTTGTGAGCAGTTCTTC.

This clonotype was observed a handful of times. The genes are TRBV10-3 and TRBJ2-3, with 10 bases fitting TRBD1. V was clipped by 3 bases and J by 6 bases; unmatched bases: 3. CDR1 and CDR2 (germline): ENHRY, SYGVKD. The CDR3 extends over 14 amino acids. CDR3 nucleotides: TGTGCCATCAGTGAAGGGACAGGGGCTGATACGCAGTATTTT. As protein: CAISEGTGADTQYF.

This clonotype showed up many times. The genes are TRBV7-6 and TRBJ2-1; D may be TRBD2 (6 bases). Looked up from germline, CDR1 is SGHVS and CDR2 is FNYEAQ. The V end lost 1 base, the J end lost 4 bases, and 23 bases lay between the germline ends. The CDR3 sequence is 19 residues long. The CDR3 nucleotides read TGTGCCAGCAGCTTAGTAAAACACTTGCGGGGTGACTGGTACAATGAGCAGTTCTTC. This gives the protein CASSLVKHLRGDWYNEQFF.

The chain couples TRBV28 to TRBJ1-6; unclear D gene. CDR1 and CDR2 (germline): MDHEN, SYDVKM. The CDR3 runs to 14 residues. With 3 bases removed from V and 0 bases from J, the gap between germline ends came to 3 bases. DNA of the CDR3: TGTGCCAGCAGTTTCCGCTCCTATAATTCACCCCTCCACTTT. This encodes CASSFRSYNSPLHF.

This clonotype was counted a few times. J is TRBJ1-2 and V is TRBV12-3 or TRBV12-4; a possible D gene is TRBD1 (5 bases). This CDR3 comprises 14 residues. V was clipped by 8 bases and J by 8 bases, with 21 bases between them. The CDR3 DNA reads TGTGCCAGCGCCGTTCAGGGCGAGCCGGGGGGCTACACCTTC. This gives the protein CASAVQGEPGGYTF.

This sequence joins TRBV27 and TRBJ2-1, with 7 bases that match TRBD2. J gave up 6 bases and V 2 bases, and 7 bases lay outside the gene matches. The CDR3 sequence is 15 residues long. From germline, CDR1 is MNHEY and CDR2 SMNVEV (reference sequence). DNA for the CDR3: TGTGCCAGCAGTTTACCAGCGGGGTCCCGCAATGAGCAGTTCTTC. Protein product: CASSLPAGSRNEQFF.

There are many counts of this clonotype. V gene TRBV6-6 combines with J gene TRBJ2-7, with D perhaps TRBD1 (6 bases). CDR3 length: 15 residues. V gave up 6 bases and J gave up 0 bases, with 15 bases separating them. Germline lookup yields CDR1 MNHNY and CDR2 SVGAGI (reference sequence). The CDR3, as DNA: TGTGCCAGCAGGATAGTAGGGACATACTCCTACGAGCAGTACTTC. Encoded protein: CASRIVGTYSYEQYF.

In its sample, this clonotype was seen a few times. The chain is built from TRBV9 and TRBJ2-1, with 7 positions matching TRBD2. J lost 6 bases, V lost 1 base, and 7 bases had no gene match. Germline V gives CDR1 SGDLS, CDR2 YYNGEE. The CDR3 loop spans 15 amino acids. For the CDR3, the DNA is TGTGCCAGCAGCGTACGTCTAGCGGCCTTCAATGAGCAGTTCTTC. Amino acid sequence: CASSVRLAAFNEQFF.

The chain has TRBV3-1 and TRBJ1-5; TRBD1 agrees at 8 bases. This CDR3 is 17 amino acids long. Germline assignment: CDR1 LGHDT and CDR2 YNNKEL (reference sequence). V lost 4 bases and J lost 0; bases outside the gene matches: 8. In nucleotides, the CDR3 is TGTGCCAGCAGCCCCAGCCGGACAGGGTATAGCAATCAGCCCCAGCATTTT. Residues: CASSPSRTGYSNQPQHF. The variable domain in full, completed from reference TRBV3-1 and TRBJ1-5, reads DTAVSQTPKYLVTQMGNDKSIKCEQNLGHDTMYWYKQDSKKFLKIMFSYNNKELIINETVPNRFSPKSPDKAHLNLHINSLELGDSAVYFCASSPSRTGYSNQPQHFGDGTRLSIL.

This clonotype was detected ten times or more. The CDR3 DNA reads TGTGCCAGCAGCTTAGGGTTCGATAATTCACCCCTCCACTTT. Encoded protein: CASSLGFDNSPLHF. The J gene is TRBJ1-6, the V gene TRBV7-2, with D unclear. The CDR3 covers 14 residues. CDR1 and CDR2 from the germline V gene are SGHTA and FQGNSA. Trimming left V 1 base short and J 5 bases short, with 6 bases between.

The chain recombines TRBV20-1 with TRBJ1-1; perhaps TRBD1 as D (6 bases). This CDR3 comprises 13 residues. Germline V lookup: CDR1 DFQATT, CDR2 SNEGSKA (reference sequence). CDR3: CRPKGGERTEAFF. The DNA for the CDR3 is TGCAGACCAAAGGGGGGTGAAAGGACTGAAGCTTTCTTT.

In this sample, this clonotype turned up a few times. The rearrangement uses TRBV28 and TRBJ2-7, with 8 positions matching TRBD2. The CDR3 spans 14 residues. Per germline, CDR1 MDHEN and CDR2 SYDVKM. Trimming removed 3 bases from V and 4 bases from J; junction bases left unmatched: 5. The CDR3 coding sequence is TGTGCCAGCAGTTTCAGCGGGAGCGGGTACGAGCAGTACTTC. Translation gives CASSFSGSGYEQYF.

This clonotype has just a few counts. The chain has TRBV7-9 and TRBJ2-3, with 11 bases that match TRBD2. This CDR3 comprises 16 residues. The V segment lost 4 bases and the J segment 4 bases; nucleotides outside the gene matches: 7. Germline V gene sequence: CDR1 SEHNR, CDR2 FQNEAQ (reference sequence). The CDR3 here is CASSYIAGGQSDTQYF. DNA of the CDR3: TGTGCCAGCAGCTACATAGCGGGAGGGCAGTCAGATACGCAGTATTTT.

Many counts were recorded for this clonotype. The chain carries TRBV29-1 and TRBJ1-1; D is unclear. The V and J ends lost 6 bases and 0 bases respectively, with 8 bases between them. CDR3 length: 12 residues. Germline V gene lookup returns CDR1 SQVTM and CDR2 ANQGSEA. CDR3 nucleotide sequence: TGCAGCGTCAAAGCGGTGAACACTGAAGCTTTCTTT. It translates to CSVKAVNTEAFF.

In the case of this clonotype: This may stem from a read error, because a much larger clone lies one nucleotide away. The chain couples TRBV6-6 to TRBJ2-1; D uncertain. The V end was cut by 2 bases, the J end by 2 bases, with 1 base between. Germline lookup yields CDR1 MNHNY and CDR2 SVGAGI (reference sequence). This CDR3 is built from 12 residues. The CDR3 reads CASSYPYNEQFF. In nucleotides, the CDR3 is TGTGCCAGCAGTTACCCCTACAATGAGCAGTTCTTC.

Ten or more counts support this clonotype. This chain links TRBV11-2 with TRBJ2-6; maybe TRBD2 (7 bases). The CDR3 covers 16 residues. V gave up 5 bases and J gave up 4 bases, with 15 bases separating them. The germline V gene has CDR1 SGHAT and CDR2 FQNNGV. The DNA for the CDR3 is TGTGCCAGCAGCCCTAATGCGGGGGCGGGGGCCAACGTCCTGACTTTC. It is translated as CASSPNAGAGANVLTF.

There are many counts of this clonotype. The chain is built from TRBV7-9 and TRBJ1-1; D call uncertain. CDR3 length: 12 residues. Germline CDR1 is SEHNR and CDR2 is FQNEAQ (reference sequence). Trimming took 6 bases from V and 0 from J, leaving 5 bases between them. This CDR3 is CASRGMNTEAFF. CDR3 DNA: TGTGCCAGCAGGGGCATGAACACTGAAGCTTTCTTT. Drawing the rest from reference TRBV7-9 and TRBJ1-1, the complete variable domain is DTGVSQNPRHKITKRGQNVTFRCDPISEHNRLYWYRQTLGQGPEFLTYFQNEAQLEKSRLLSDRFSAERPKGSFSTLEIQRTEQGDSAMYLCASRGMNTEAFFGQGTRLTVV.

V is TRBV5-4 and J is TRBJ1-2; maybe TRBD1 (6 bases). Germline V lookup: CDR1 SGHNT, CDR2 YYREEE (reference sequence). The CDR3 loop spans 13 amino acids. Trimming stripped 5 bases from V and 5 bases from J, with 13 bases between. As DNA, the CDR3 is TGTGCCAGCAGGCGGGACACCTTTTATGGCTACACCTTC. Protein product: CASRRDTFYGYTF.

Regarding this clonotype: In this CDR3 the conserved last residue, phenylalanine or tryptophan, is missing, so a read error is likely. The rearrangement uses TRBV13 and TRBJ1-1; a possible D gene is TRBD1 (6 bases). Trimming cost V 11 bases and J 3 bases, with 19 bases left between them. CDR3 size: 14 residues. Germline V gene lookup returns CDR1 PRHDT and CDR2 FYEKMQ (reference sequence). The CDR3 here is CACLLGGQDTEAFL. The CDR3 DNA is TGTGCCTGCTTACTGGGGGGCCAGGACACTGAAGCTTTCTTA.

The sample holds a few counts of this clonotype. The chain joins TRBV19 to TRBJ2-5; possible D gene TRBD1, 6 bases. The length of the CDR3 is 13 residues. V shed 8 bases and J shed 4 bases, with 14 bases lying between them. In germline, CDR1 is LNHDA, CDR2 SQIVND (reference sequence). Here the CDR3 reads CASSLSRGETQYF. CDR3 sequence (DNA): TGTGCCAGTTCGCTTAGCAGGGGAGAGACCCAGTACTTC. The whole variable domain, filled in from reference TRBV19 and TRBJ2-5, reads DGGITQSPKYLFRKEGQNVTLSCEQNLNHDAMYWYRQDPGQGLRLIYYSQIVNDFQKGDIAEGYSVSREKKESFPLTVTSAQKNPTAFYLCASSLSRGETQYFGPGTRLLVL.

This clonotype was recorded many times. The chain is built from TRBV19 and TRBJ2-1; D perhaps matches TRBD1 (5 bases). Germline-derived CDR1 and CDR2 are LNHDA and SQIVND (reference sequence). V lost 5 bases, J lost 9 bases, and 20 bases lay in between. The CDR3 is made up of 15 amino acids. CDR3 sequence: CASSLGRSGMGEQFF. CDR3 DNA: TGTGCCAGTAGTCTCGGACGATCAGGGATGGGTGAGCAGTTCTTC.

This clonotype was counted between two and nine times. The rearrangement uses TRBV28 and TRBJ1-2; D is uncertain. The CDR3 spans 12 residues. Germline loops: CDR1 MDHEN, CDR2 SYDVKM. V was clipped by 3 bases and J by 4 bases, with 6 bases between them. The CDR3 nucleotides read TGTGCCAGCAGTTTCGACTCCTATGGCTACACCTTC. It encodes CASSFDSYGYTF.